Listed below are T cell receptor beta chains from one sample, sequenced in a study of OX40 agonist ivuxolimab in advanced cancers. Profiling relied on immunoSEQ multiplex PCR, and the TCRdb table lists in-frame clones only, not all of them. Of approximately 70,000 clones listed, 92% are singletons. Sample: CD4+ or CD8+ T cells sorted from blood, taken in a trial of the OX40 agonist ivuxolimab. Receptors were obtained from an adult with an advanced solid tumor such as melanoma, head and neck, liver or kidney cancer. CDR3s include the opening cysteine and the closing phenylalanine or tryptophan. D genes are given only for firm matches. Rows may omit the clone size; those that give it use once, few, many or a size class.

V gene	J gene	D gene	clone size	CDR3 protein	CDR3 DNA
TRBV7-2	TRBJ2-5	TRBD2	once	CASSLGLALQETQYF	TGTGCCAGCAGCCTGGGACTAGCGTTACAAGAGACCCAGTACTTC
TRBV5-5	TRBJ1-5	NA	NA	CASSLLSQGQPQHF	TGTGCCAGCAGCTTGTTGTCTCAGGGTCAGCCCCAGCATTTT
TRBV2	TRBJ2-7	NA	NA	CASSRGAYEQYF	TGTGCCAGCAGTCGAGGGGCCTACGAGCAGTACTTC
TRBV5-8	TRBJ2-5	NA	NA	CASSLNLGETQYF	TGTGCCAGCAGCTTGAATCTGGGAGAGACCCAGTACTTC
TRBV2	TRBJ2-3	NA	NA	CASSEDRSKDTQYF	TGTGCCAGCAGTGAAGACCGCTCGAAAGATACGCAGTATTTT
TRBV10-1	TRBJ2-7	NA	NA	CASSEGPVGQYF	TGCGCCAGCAGTGAGGGACCCGTCGGGCAGTACTTC
TRBV6-5	TRBJ1-2	NA	NA	CASSYGSDYGYTF	TGTGCCAGCTCTTATGGGAGTGACTATGGCTACACCTTC
TRBV6-5	TRBJ2-7	TRBD1	NA	CASSSAGTGAFEQYF	TGTGCCAGCAGTTCAGCCGGGACAGGGGCGTTTGAGCAGTACTTC
TRBV19	TRBJ1-4	NA	once	CASSIRPGRPNEKLFF	TGTGCCAGTAGTATCCGCCCGGGGAGGCCTAATGAAAAACTGTTTTTT
TRBV4-2	TRBJ1-2	NA	NA	CASSQRGVIEDGYTF	TGTGCCAGCAGCCAAAGGGGGGTAATAGAGGATGGCTACACCTTC
TRBV6-5	TRBJ2-7	TRBD2	NA	CASSKREMGYYEQYF	TGTGCCAGCAGCAAGCGGGAGATGGGATACTACGAGCAGTACTTC
TRBV28	TRBJ1-1	NA	NA	CASLKGGWNTEAFF	TGTGCCAGCCTAAAGGGGGGATGGAACACTGAAGCTTTCTTT
TRBV2	TRBJ1-2	NA	NA	CASSDLGGTNYGYTF	TGTGCCAGCAGTGATCTCGGAGGTACTAACTATGGCTACACCTTC
TRBV7-9	TRBJ1-5	NA	NA	CASSLGGGGHQPQHF	TGTGCCAGCAGCTTAGGGGGCGGGGGCCATCAGCCCCAGCATTTT
TRBV12-5	TRBJ2-7	TRBD2	once	CASGFGPQLTSDEQYF	TGTGCTAGTGGTTTTGGCCCCCAGCTCACTAGCGACGAGCAGTACTTC
TRBV4-3	TRBJ2-7	NA	once	CASSQVLGQVYEQYF	TGCGCCAGCAGCCAAGTCTTAGGTCAGGTATACGAGCAGTACTTC
TRBV19	TRBJ2-5	NA	NA	CASRNVRERETQYF	TGTGCCAGTAGGAACGTACGGGAGCGGGAGACCCAGTACTTC
TRBV5-1	TRBJ2-5	TRBD2	NA	CASSLEGLAGVLGEQYF	TGCGCCAGCAGCTTGGAGGGACTAGCGGGAGTTCTGGGGGAGCAGTACTTC
TRBV6-5	TRBJ1-3	TRBD1	once	CASSSGDSSGNTIYF	TGTGCCAGCAGTTCAGGGGACAGCTCTGGAAACACCATATATTTT
TRBV7-9	TRBJ2-1	NA	NA	CASSDLGSPRNEQFF	TGTGCCAGCAGCGACTTGGGGTCCCCGAGGAATGAGCAGTTCTTC
TRBV6-5	TRBJ2-7	TRBD1	NA	CASSGTASAEQYF	TGTGCCAGCAGTGGGACAGCCTCAGCCGAGCAGTACTTC
TRBV2	TRBJ1-2	NA	NA	CASSQESVLPHYGYTF	TGTGCCAGCAGCCAAGAAAGCGTCCTACCGCACTATGGCTACACCTTC
TRBV7-9	TRBJ2-7	NA	few	CASSPRGEGYEQYF	TGTGCCAGCAGCCCCAGGGGGGAAGGCTACGAGCAGTACTTC
TRBV4-2	TRBJ1-1	NA	NA	CASSVQMNTEAFF	TGTGCCAGCAGCGTACAGATGAACACTGAAGCTTTCTTT
TRBV5-8	TRBJ2-5	TRBD1	NA	CASSPDRGQETQYF	TGTGCCAGCAGCCCGGACAGGGGACAAGAGACCCAGTACTTC
TRBV6-1	TRBJ2-7	TRBD2	NA	CATRTSGNEQYF	TGTGCCACCCGGACTAGCGGAAACGAGCAGTACTTC
TRBV10-3	TRBJ2-2	NA	NA	CAISEFPGSTGELFF	TGTGCCATCAGTGAGTTCCCGGGATCTACCGGGGAGCTGTTTTTT
TRBV5-1	TRBJ2-7	NA	few	CASSFGGHEQYF	TGCGCCAGCAGCTTTGGGGGGCACGAGCAGTACTTC
TRBV5-1	TRBJ1-1	NA	NA	CASSLDSRPPTEAFF	TGCGCCAGCAGCTTGGATTCGAGGCCCCCCACTGAAGCTTTCTTT